This record concerns one T cell receptor (beta chain) sequence. The antigen is unknown. These data are taken from a study of blood T cells in healthy people across ages. The use of a sample-barcoded 5' primer and a J-beta primer mix characterized a second PCR of about 7 to 12 cycles. TCRdb reanalysed the 5' RACE reads using MiXCR and keeps one entry per CDR3 protein. The sample holds under 750,000 distinct CDR3 sequences, around 50% seen once. Donation came from healthy Caucasian individuals in Russia who were aged roughly 6 to 100. Every sample yielded at least 6.5 million isolated PBMCs. The amount of total RNA extracted per sample was at least 6 micrograms. Germline values: CDR1 GTSNPN, CDR2 SVGIG (reference sequence). V was trimmed by 3 bases and J by 5 bases, leaving 22 bases between them. This CDR3 spans 16 amino acids. The study, taken as a whole, reports: Strong correlation linked observed beta diversity and percent naive T cells.

Sequencing was carried out using blood. The TCR was taken from an elderly man in good health. V usage is TRBV30 and J usage is TRBJ1-1, with D tentatively TRBD1 (6 bases). The CDR3 nucleotides are TGTGCCTGGAGGCCCGATCCCTTCGGCAGGGGAACTGAAGCTTTCTTT. Translation gives CAWRPDPFGRGTEAFF.